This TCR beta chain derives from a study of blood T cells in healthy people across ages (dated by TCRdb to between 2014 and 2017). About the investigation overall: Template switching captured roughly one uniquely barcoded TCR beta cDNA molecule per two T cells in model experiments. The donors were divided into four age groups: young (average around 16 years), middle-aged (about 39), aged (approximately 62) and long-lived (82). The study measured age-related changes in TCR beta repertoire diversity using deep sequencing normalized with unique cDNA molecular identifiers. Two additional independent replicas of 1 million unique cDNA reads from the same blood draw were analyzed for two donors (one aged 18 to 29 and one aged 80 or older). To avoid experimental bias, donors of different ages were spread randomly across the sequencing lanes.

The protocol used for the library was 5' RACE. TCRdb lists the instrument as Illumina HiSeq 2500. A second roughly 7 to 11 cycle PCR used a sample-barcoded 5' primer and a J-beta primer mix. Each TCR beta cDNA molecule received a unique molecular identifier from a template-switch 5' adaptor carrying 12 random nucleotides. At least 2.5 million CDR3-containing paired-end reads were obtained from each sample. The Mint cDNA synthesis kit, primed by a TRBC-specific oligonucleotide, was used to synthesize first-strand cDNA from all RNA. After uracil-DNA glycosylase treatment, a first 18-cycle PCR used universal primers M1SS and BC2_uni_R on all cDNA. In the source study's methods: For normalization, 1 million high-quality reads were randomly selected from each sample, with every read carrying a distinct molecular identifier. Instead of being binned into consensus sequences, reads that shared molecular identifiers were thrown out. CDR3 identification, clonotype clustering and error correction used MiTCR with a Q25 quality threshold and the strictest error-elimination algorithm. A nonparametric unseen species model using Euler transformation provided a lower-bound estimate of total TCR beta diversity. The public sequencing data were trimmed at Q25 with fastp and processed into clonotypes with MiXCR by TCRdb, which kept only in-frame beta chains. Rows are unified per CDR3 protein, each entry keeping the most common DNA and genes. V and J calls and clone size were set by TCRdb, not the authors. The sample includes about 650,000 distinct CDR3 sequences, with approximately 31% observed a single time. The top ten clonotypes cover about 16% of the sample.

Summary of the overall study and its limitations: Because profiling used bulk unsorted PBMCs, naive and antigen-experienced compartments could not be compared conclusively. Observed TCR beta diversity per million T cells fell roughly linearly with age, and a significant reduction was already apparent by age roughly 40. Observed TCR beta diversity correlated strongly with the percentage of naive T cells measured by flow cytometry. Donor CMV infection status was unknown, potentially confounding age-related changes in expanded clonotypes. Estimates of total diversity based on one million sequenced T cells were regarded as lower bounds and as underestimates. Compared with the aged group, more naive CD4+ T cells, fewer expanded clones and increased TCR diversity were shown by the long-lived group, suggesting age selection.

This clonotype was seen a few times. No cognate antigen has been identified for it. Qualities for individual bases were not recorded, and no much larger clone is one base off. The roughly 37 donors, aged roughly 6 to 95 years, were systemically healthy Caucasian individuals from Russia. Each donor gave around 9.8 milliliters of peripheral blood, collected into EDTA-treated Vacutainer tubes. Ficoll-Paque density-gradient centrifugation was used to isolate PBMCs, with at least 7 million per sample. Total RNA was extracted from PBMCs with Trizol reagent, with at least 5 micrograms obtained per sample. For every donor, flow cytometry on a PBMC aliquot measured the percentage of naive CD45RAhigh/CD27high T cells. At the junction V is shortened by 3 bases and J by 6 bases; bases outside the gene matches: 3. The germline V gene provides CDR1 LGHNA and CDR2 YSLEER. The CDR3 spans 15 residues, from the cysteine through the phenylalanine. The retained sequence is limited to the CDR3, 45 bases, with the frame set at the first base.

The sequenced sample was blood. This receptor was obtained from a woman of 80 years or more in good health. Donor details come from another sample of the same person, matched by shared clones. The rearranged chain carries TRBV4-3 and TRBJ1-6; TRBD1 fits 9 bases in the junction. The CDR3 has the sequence CASSQMGQGNSPLHF. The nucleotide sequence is TGCGCCAGCAGCCAGATGGGACAGGGTAATTCACCCCTCCACTTT.